The 9 T cell receptor beta chains below were found in one sample sequenced in a study of blood T cell repertoires in COVID-19. TCRdb's copy holds only in-frame clones and misses some; the assay was immunoSEQ multiplex PCR. This table has 250,000 or so clones, 89% appearing once. Source material: peripheral blood. The receptor set was obtained from a woman aged 40 to 49 who had recovered from COVID-19.

The chain couples TRBV4-2 to TRBJ1-1; TRBD1 is a possible D gene (5 bases). The CDR3 is made up of 19 amino acids. The germline CDR1 and CDR2 sequences are LGHNA and YNFKEQ. Trimming left V 0 bases short and J 0 bases short, with 20 bases between. CDR3 amino acids: CASSQDFGGRTFMNTEAFF. DNA for the CDR3: TGTGCCAGCAGCCAAGATTTCGGGGGGAGAACGTTCATGAACACTGAAGCTTTCTTT.

The CDR3 reads CASSLSGGPKNQPQHF. The CDR3 DNA reads TGTGCCAGCAGTTTAAGTGGGGGCCCCAAAAATCAGCCCCAGCATTTT. The chain carries TRBV27 and TRBJ1-5; D is perhaps TRBD1 (6 bases). V lost 2 bases to trimming and J lost 4 bases, with 15 bases between them. In germline, CDR1 is MNHEY, CDR2 SMNVEV (reference sequence). The CDR3 loop spans 16 amino acids.

In this sample, this clone turned up once. The chain is built from TRBV19 and TRBJ2-1; D is perhaps TRBD2 (6 bases). The germline V and J ends were trimmed by 2 bases and 8 bases, with 10 bases remaining between them. The germline CDR1 and CDR2 sequences are LNHDA and SQIVND (reference sequence). The CDR3 covers 13 residues. For the CDR3, the DNA is TGTGCCAGTAGTATATTCCCGGGGGATGAGCAGTTCTTC. It translates to CASSIFPGDEQFF.

The chain combines TRBV28 with TRBJ2-7; D gene uncertain. This CDR3 has 15 amino acids. Trimming cost V 6 bases and J 0 bases, with 15 bases left between them. Germline loops: CDR1 MDHEN, CDR2 SYDVKM. The CDR3 sequence is CASRTSERGSYEQYF. The CDR3 region has the DNA TGTGCCAGCAGGACCTCAGAAAGAGGCTCCTACGAGCAGTACTTC.

This chain links TRBV3-1 (or the pseudogene TRBV3-2) with TRBJ2-2, with D perhaps matching TRBD2 (5 bases). This CDR3 is 13 amino acids long. V lost 4 bases and J 4 bases, leaving 7 bases between the germline ends. Germline CDR1 and CDR2: LGHDT and YNNKEL (reference sequence). The CDR3 DNA reads TGTGCCAGCAGCCCGGACTTCACCGGGGAGCTGTTTTTT. Encoded protein: CASSPDFTGELFF.

The rearrangement uses TRBV27 and TRBJ2-1; 8 positions match TRBD1. This CDR3 comprises 18 residues. The germline V gene encodes CDR1 MNHEY and CDR2 SMNVEV (reference sequence). Trimming cost V 5 bases and J 0 bases; bases outside gene matches: 12. The CDR3 loop reads CASSTLPRTGSSYNEQFF. CDR3 DNA sequence: TGTGCCAGCAGTACCCTGCCCCGGACAGGGAGCTCCTACAATGAGCAGTTCTTC.

The genes are TRBV6-5 and TRBJ2-5, with 10 positions matching TRBD2. CDR1 and CDR2 from the germline V gene are MNHEY and SVGAGI. V gave up 0 bases and J gave up 0 bases; unmatched junction bases: 1. CDR3 length: 16 residues. The CDR3 loop reads CASSYSTSGDQETQYF. The CDR3, as DNA: TGTGCCAGCAGTTACTCTACTAGCGGGGACCAAGAGACCCAGTACTTC.

This sequence joins TRBV7-9 and TRBJ2-7, with 15 bases lining up with TRBD2. Germline V gene lookup returns CDR1 SEHNR and CDR2 FQNEAQ (reference sequence). The CDR3 covers 15 residues. Trimming removed 3 bases from V and 6 bases from J; junction bases left unmatched: 3. The DNA of the CDR3 is TGTGCCAGCAGCTTGGTGGGACTAGCGGGAGGCGAGCAGTACTTC. Amino acids: CASSLVGLAGGEQYF.

The chain uses TRBV19 and TRBJ2-1; D might be TRBD2 (6 bases). Per germline, CDR1 LNHDA and CDR2 SQIVND (reference sequence). Trimming shortened V by 4 bases and J by 0 bases, and 16 bases separated the two germline ends. The CDR3 consists of 17 residues. CDR3 residues: CASSTAGLLSSYNEQFF. The DNA of the CDR3 is TGTGCCAGTAGTACCGCGGGACTTCTCAGCTCCTACAATGAGCAGTTCTTC.